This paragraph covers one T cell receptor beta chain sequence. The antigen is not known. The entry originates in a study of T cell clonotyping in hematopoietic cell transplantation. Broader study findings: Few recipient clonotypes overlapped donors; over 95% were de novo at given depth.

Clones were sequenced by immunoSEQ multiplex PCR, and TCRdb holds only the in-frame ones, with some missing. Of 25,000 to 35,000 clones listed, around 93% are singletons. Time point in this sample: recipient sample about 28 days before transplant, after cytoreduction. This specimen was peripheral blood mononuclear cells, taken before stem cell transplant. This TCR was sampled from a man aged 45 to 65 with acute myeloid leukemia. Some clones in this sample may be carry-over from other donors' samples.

CDR3 in DNA: TGTGCCAGCAGCTCAGGACAGGGCCAATCCTACGAGCAGTACTTC. Translated: CASSSGQGQSYEQYF. The chain couples TRBV6-5 to TRBJ2-7; 8 bases are shared with TRBD1. Trimming cost V 6 bases and J 1 base; bases outside gene matches: 8. The CDR3 is made up of 15 amino acids. Germline V gene data show CDR1 as MNHEY and CDR2 as SVGAGI.